A selection of T cell receptor beta chains follows, all from one sample in a study of shared clonotypes between healthy human individuals. Sequencing was performed with immunoSEQ multiplex PCR; in TCRdb, only in-frame clones are kept and a portion is missing. The sample has around 2.5 million clones; more than 85% are singletons. Sequenced sample: naive CD4+ T cells from PBMCs. These receptors were taken from a man between 18 and 29 years old in good health. Some clones in this sample may be carry-over from other donors' samples. Each CDR3 is given with its conserved first and last residue. A D gene is named only where the DNA matches it firmly.

CDR3aa: CAIGQGDRQPQHF; v_gene: TRBV10-3; d_gene: TRBD1; j_gene: TRBJ1-5
CDR3aa: CASSLGQGRGYGYTF; v_gene: TRBV5-6; d_gene: TRBD1; j_gene: TRBJ1-2
CDR3aa: CASGVGGDRLKNIQYF; v_gene: TRBV5-1; d_gene: .; j_gene: TRBJ2-4
CDR3aa: CASSPGQGGETQYF; v_gene: TRBV18; d_gene: TRBD1; j_gene: TRBJ2-5
CDR3aa: CASHSRGGTDTQYF; v_gene: TRBV19; d_gene: .; j_gene: TRBJ2-3
CDR3aa: CASSGQGLQGGELFF; v_gene: TRBV5-1; d_gene: .; j_gene: TRBJ2-2
CDR3aa: CASSFFSGSSYNEQFF; v_gene: TRBV28; d_gene: TRBD2; j_gene: TRBJ2-1
CDR3aa: CASRGRPFGYTF; v_gene: TRBV2; d_gene: .; j_gene: TRBJ1-2
CDR3aa: CASNSVGTGELFF; v_gene: TRBV6-5; d_gene: .; j_gene: TRBJ2-2
CDR3aa: CASSLVAGQPEAFF; v_gene: TRBV5-1; d_gene: .; j_gene: TRBJ1-1
CDR3aa: CASSAAADGSYEQYF; v_gene: TRBV18; d_gene: .; j_gene: TRBJ2-7
CDR3aa: CASIGLAGVEQFF; v_gene: TRBV28; d_gene: TRBD2; j_gene: TRBJ2-1
CDR3aa: CASSHREGSSYEQYF; v_gene: TRBV4-3; d_gene: TRBD2; j_gene: TRBJ2-7
CDR3aa: CASSGTSGRMETQYF; v_gene: TRBV2; d_gene: TRBD2; j_gene: TRBJ2-5
CDR3aa: CASSSSPTRRYNEQFF; v_gene: TRBV27; d_gene: .; j_gene: TRBJ2-1
CDR3aa: CASSLASGSFYEQYF; v_gene: TRBV5-4; d_gene: TRBD2; j_gene: TRBJ2-7
CDR3aa: CASNFYTDTQYF; v_gene: TRBV7-8; d_gene: .; j_gene: TRBJ2-3
CDR3aa: CASNPGLGTDTQYF; v_gene: TRBV2; d_gene: TRBD2; j_gene: TRBJ2-3
CDR3aa: CASSLDQGLSGNTIYF; v_gene: TRBV28; d_gene: .; j_gene: TRBJ1-3
CDR3aa: CASSYPGANTEAFF; v_gene: TRBV6-5; d_gene: .; j_gene: TRBJ1-1
CDR3aa: CASSPLYSNQPQHF; v_gene: TRBV5-5; d_gene: .; j_gene: TRBJ1-5
CDR3aa: CASSAGRKRGVNEQFF; v_gene: TRBV25-1; d_gene: .; j_gene: TRBJ2-1
CDR3aa: CASSLPVLGDTQYF; v_gene: TRBV5-6; d_gene: .; j_gene: TRBJ2-3
CDR3aa: CASSLAGGPSYEQYF; v_gene: TRBV5-5; d_gene: TRBD2; j_gene: TRBJ2-7
CDR3aa: CASRTLAGGPYYEQYF; v_gene: TRBV21-1; d_gene: .; j_gene: TRBJ2-7
CDR3aa: CASSRSGRARGGEQFF; v_gene: TRBV5-4; d_gene: TRBD2; j_gene: TRBJ2-1
CDR3aa: CASSSPSTGGYEQYF; v_gene: TRBV28; d_gene: .; j_gene: TRBJ2-7
CDR3aa: CASSQGNQPQHF; v_gene: TRBV7-2; d_gene: .; j_gene: TRBJ1-5
CDR3aa: CASSLGPRHSGELFF; v_gene: TRBV7-3; d_gene: .; j_gene: TRBJ2-2